The sequence of this TCR beta chain was determined in a study of early T cells in non-severe SARS-CoV-2 infection. This clonotype was detected many times. The CDR3 is made up of 14 amino acids. Germline loops: CDR1 SGHRS, CDR2 YFSETQ. V was pared by 0 bases and J by 3 bases, with 7 bases between. Individual cDNA molecules were tagged with unique molecular identifiers. TCRdb re-called the 5' RACE reads with MiXCR, one entry per CDR3 protein. The sample holds about 79,000 distinct CDR3 sequences; 11% are singletons and the top ten take about 4.4%. The TCR comes from an adult who was a healthcare worker with PCR-confirmed SARS-CoV-2 infection or an uninfected control (not recorded which). The sample consisted of whole blood. The gene calls are TRBV5-1 and TRBJ1-5; D remains unclear. Here the CDR3 reads CASSLEGLNQPQHF. CDR3 nucleotide sequence: TGCGCCAGCAGCTTGGAGGGCCTCAATCAGCCCCAGCATTTT.